The subject of this entry is one T cell receptor (beta chain). Germline trimming cut 7 bases from V and 3 bases from J; bases unmatched to any gene: 9. The CDR3 contains 15 residues. Germline loops: CDR1 LGHNT, CDR2 FRNRAP. Seattle participants joined during active infection and were tracked over time. Original handling: Using reference gene primer amplification, nucleated cell counts were estimated. Method: immunoSEQ multiplex PCR; TCRdb's copy keeps in-frame clones and lacks some. V and J calls and clone size are those listed in that table; D and trimming were worked out from the DNA. Of 100,000 to 150,000 clones in the sample, 81% were seen once. These data originate in a study of blood T cell repertoires in COVID-19. Study overall: The United States, Italy and Spain provided the acute and convalescent COVID-19 samples. PBMCs, B-cell-depleted T cells, or T cells were the source of the cDNA or gDNA that made up the material.

The sample consisted of peripheral blood. This sequence originates from a man aged 25 to 45 with COVID-19, enrolled during active disease. The J gene is TRBJ2-5, the V gene TRBV12-5, with 9 positions matching TRBD1. CDR3 region: CASAPNRGPEETQYF. The CDR3 region has the DNA TGTGCTAGTGCCCCGAACAGGGGGCCAGAAGAGACCCAGTACTTC. Combining the CDR3 with reference TRBV12-5 and TRBJ2-5 gives the whole variable domain DARVTQTPRHKVTEMGQEVTMRCQPILGHNTVFWYRQTMMQGLELLAYFRNRAPLDDSGMPKDRFSAEMPDATLATLKIQPSEPRDSAVYFCASAPNRGPEETQYFGPGTRLLVL.